Sequencing of this TCR beta chain was carried out in a study of blood T cell repertoires in COVID-19. Study summary: The United States, Italy and Spain were the sources of the acute and convalescent COVID-19 samples. In each case, the material was cDNA or gDNA derived from T cells, B-cell-depleted T cells, or PBMCs.

CDR1 is LGHDT and CDR2 is YNNKEL in the germline V gene (reference sequence). The CDR3 extends over 16 amino acids. Trimming removed 6 bases from V and 7 bases from J; junction bases left unmatched: 16. Authors' processing steps: For nucleated cells, counts were estimated from reference gene primer amplification. Produced via immunoSEQ multiplex PCR; TCRdb's table is partial and in-frame only. V and J calls and clone size are copied from that table; D and trimming were computed from the DNA. Of over 130,000 clones in the sample, more than 60% were seen once. The V and J genes are TRBV3-1 (or the pseudogene TRBV3-2) and TRBJ2-7, with 9 bases that match TRBD2. The sequencing sample was made of peripheral blood. The source of this sequence is a woman in her forties or fifties with active or convalescent COVID-19. CDR3 DNA sequence: TGTGCCAGCAGAAAGGGGACCGGGACTAGCTTCCAAGAGCAGTACTTC. Its translation is CASRKGTGTSFQEQYF.